The 17 T cell receptor beta chains in this list originate from one sample, sequenced in a study of cytomegalovirus exposure and HLA in healthy donors. PCR involved 60 Vbeta and 13 Jbeta primers. The table came from immunoSEQ multiplex PCR; TCRdb's copy has only in-frame clones and leaves some out. The table has 100,000 to 150,000 clones, 76% seen once. Sample: PBMCs. The receptors here all came from a man in his fifties in good health and CMV-seropositive.

This clone was counted a few times. This sequence joins TRBV9 and TRBJ2-2, with a weak D call TRBD2 (7 bases). CDR1 is SGDLS, CDR2 YYNGEE, per germline. V was cut by 2 bases and J by 6 bases, with 11 bases left in between. This CDR3 has 14 residues. Here the CDR3 DNA reads TGTGCCAGCAGCGTTTCGGGGGGCCCCGGGGAGCTGTTTTTT. Encoded protein: CASSVSGGPGELFF.

The rearrangement joins TRBV27 to TRBJ2-7, with 12 positions matching TRBD2. V shed 6 bases and J 6 bases; nucleotides not matched to a gene: 12. The CDR3 runs to 16 residues. From germline, CDR1 is MNHEY and CDR2 SMNVEV (reference sequence). The CDR3 protein is CASRRLAGATASEQYF. The CDR3 DNA reads as TGTGCCAGCAGAAGACTAGCGGGAGCCACAGCCTCCGAGCAGTACTTC.

The J gene is TRBJ1-4, the V gene TRBV7-9, with D unresolved. Trimming took off 5 bases at V and 5 bases at J, with 15 bases between the two ends. Per the germline V gene, CDR1 is SEHNR and CDR2 is FQNEAQ (reference sequence). CDR3 size: 15 residues. In DNA, the CDR3 is TGTGCCAGCAGCCCCAGCCGGGTCGACAATGAAAAACTGTTTTTT. Protein sequence: CASSPSRVDNEKLFF. Looking up the rest from reference TRBV7-9 and TRBJ1-4 gives the full variable domain: DTGVSQNPRHKITKRGQNVTFRCDPISEHNRLYWYRQTLGQGPEFLTYFQNEAQLEKSRLLSDRFSAERPKGSFSTLEIQRTEQGDSAMYLCASSPSRVDNEKLFFGSGTQLSVL.

The chain combines TRBV27 with TRBJ2-1; 8 bases map to TRBD2. Losses at the gene ends were 6 bases for V and 8 bases for J; bases not matched to a gene: 9. Germline V gene lookup returns CDR1 MNHEY and CDR2 SMNVEV (reference sequence). This CDR3 has 14 residues. The chain's CDR3 is CASSLSGGLDEQFF. DNA of the CDR3: TGTGCCAGCAGCCTCTCGGGGGGGCTCGATGAGCAGTTCTTC.

The chain's CDR3 is CASGSLTSSTDTQYF. The DNA of the CDR3 is TGTGCCAGCGGCTCTTTGACTAGTAGCACAGATACGCAGTATTTT. The chain joins TRBV5-6 to TRBJ2-3, with a tentative D call TRBD2 (6 bases). The V end lost 7 bases, the J end lost 0 bases, and 15 bases lay between the germline ends. The CDR3 has 15 residues. CDR1 is SGHDT and CDR2 is YYEEEE in the germline V gene.

V and J are TRBV4-1 and TRBJ1-2; D not certain. Germline V gives CDR1 MGHRA, CDR2 YSYEKL. Trimming took 1 base from V and 6 from J, leaving 15 bases between them. The CDR3 extends over 15 amino acids. CDR3 sequence: CASSQVIEGGNGYTF. Here the CDR3 DNA reads TGCGCCAGCAGCCAAGTGATCGAGGGAGGGAATGGCTACACCTTC.

The chain couples TRBV6-5 to TRBJ1-5, with unresolved D. This CDR3 region has 13 residues. Germline V gives CDR1 MNHEY, CDR2 SVGAGI. With 7 bases removed from V and 4 bases from J, the gap between germline ends came to 11 bases. CDR3 DNA sequence: TGTGCCAGCACCCCAGGCTTGAATCAGCCCCAGCATTTT. The encoded protein is CASTPGLNQPQHF.

CDR3 in DNA: TGCGCCAGCAGCTTGGGGTCAGGGTGGGACACTGAAGCTTTCTTT. It specifies CASSLGSGWDTEAFF. This sequence joins TRBV5-1 and TRBJ1-1, with D possibly being TRBD1 (5 bases). V dropped 0 bases and J dropped 3 bases, with 12 bases sitting between them. This CDR3 has 15 amino acids. The germline gives CDR1 SGHRS, CDR2 YFSETQ.

The sample holds a few counts of this clone. The rearrangement uses TRBV28 and TRBJ2-2; the match to TRBD2 covers 8 bases. The V gene end was trimmed by 1 base and the J gene end by 0 bases; junction bases not matched to a gene: 13. The CDR3 extends over 20 amino acids. Germline lookup yields CDR1 MDHEN and CDR2 SYDVKM. The CDR3 DNA follows: TGTGCCAGCAGTTTATTACCCTGGGAGGCTAGCGGGTCGAACACCGGGGAGCTGTTTTTT. The encoded protein is CASSLLPWEASGSNTGELFF.

This clone turned up a few times. V is TRBV5-1 and J is TRBJ2-7; D is unclear. There are 14 residues in the CDR3. Between the trimmed V and J ends, which lost 0 bases and 0 bases, there was a span of 7 bases. CDR1 and CDR2 from the germline V gene are SGHRS and YFSETQ. CDR3 sequence: CASSLALDSYEQYF. DNA of the CDR3: TGCGCCAGCAGCTTGGCGTTAGACTCCTACGAGCAGTACTTC.

The chain carries TRBV5-1 and TRBJ2-7, with D possibly TRBD1 on 6 matching bases. Trimming removed 1 base from V and 5 bases from J, with 10 bases in between. The CDR3 sequence is 13 residues long. From germline, CDR1 is SGHRS and CDR2 YFSETQ. The CDR3 DNA follows: TGCGCCAGCAGCTTGACAGGGTTCGACGAGCAGTACTTC. Protein product: CASSLTGFDEQYF.

V is TRBV5-1 and J is TRBJ1-3; D is uncertain. In germline, CDR1 is SGHRS, CDR2 YFSETQ. The CDR3 totals 13 residues. The V end lost 3 bases, the J end lost 0 bases, and 4 bases lay between the germline ends. The CDR3 region is CASSSYSGNTIYF. CDR3 in DNA: TGCGCCAGCAGCTCCTACTCTGGAAACACCATATATTTT. Complete variable domain (other parts from reference TRBV5-1 and TRBJ1-3): KAGVTQTPRYLIKTRGQQVTLSCSPISGHRSVSWYQQTPGQGLQFLFEYFSETQRNKGNFPGRFSGRQFSNSRSEMNVSTLELGDSALYLCASSSYSGNTIYFGEGSWLTVV.

This clone was counted between two and nine times. The CDR3 loop is CASSVSGNEQFF. CDR3 in DNA: TGTGCCAGCAGCGTCTCGGGAAATGAGCAGTTCTTC. The V call is TRBV25-1, the J call TRBJ2-1; D possibly corresponds to TRBD2 (5 bases). Trimming stripped 6 bases from V and 7 bases from J, with 10 bases between. The CDR3 spans 12 residues. CDR1 and CDR2 (germline): MGHDK, SYGVNS. Supplemented by reference TRBV25-1 and TRBJ2-1, the full variable domain reads EADIYQTPRYLVIGTGKKITLECSQTMGHDKMYWYQQDPGMELHLIHYSYGVNSTEKGDLSSESTVSRIRTEHFPLTLESARPSHTSQYLCASSVSGNEQFFGPGTRLTVL.

The chain employs TRBV5-1 and TRBJ1-4; possibly TRBD1 for D (5 bases). Germline CDR1 is SGHRS and CDR2 is YFSETQ. The CDR3 has 16 residues. Trimming removed 0 bases from V and 10 bases from J, with 19 bases in between. The CDR3 protein is CASSLDLFGAGGKLFF. The CDR3 DNA reads TGCGCCAGCAGCTTGGATCTCTTCGGGGCCGGGGGAAAACTGTTTTTT.

The rearrangement links TRBV9 to TRBJ2-7; TRBD1 matches at 7 bases. CDR1 is SGDLS, CDR2 YYNGEE, per germline. The CDR3 is made up of 15 amino acids. V lost 3 bases and J lost 3; bases outside the gene matches: 9. CDR3 DNA sequence: TGTGCCAGCAGCGAGGGGTTACAGGGGTTCTACGAGCAGTACTTC. It specifies CASSEGLQGFYEQYF.

The rearrangement joins TRBV11-3 to TRBJ2-7; TRBD1 agrees at 8 bases. V shed 2 bases and J 3 bases; nucleotides not matched to a gene: 12. This CDR3 is 17 amino acids long. CDR1 is SGHNT and CDR2 is YENEEA in the germline V gene. The CDR3 loop reads CASSLIRETGAYYEQYF. In nucleotides, the CDR3 is TGTGCCAGCAGCTTAATACGAGAGACAGGGGCCTACTACGAGCAGTACTTC.

This CDR3 is CASVPGQGYGYTF. CDR3 sequence (DNA): TGTGCCAGCGTTCCGGGACAGGGATATGGCTACACCTTC. The rearrangement links TRBV6-1 to TRBJ1-2; TRBD1 matches at 9 bases. The V gene's germline CDR1 is MNHNS and CDR2 SASEGT. With V trimmed by 8 bases and J by 5 bases, 6 bases remained unmatched. This CDR3 is 13 amino acids long.